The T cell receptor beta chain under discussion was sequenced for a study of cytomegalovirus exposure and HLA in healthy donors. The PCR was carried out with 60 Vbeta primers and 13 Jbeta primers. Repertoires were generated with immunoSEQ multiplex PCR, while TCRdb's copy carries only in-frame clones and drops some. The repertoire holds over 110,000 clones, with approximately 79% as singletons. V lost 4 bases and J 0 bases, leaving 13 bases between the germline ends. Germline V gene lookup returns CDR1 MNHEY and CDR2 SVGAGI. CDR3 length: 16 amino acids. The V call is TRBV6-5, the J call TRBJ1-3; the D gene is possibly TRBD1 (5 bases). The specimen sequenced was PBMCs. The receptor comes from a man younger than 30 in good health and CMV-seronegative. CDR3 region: CASSSAQGSSGNTIYF. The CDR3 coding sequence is TGTGCCAGCAGTTCAGCCCAGGGCAGCTCTGGAAACACCATATATTTT.